These 19 T cell receptor beta chains share one sample of origin, sequenced in a study of shared clonotypes between healthy human individuals. Repertoires were generated with immunoSEQ multiplex PCR, while TCRdb's copy carries only in-frame clones and drops some. This sample has about 1.4 million clones, with roughly 97% found just once. Sequences were obtained from naive CD4+ T cells sorted from blood. As for subset: CD45RA+ positively selected. Receptors originate from a man aged 30 to 45 in good health.

V and J are TRBV13 and TRBJ2-7; D unresolved. The CDR3 covers 14 residues. Germline CDR1 PRHDT, CDR2 FYEKMQ (reference sequence). The V end lost 4 bases, the J end lost 2 bases, and 12 bases lay between the germline ends. The CDR3 sequence: CASSSSYETYEQYF. CDR3 in DNA: TGTGCCAGCAGCTCCTCCTATGAAACCTACGAGCAGTACTTC. The whole variable domain, remainder taken from reference TRBV13 and TRBJ2-7, is AAGVIQSPRHLIKEKRETATLKCYPIPRHDTVYWYQQGPGQDPQFLISFYEKMQSDKGSIPDRFSAQQFSDYHSELNMSSLELGDSALYFCASSSSYETYEQYFGPGTRLTVT.

V gene TRBV19 combines with J gene TRBJ1-5, with no clear D. The CDR3 loop spans 15 amino acids. V was pared by 3 bases and J by 1 base, with 10 bases between. Germline values: CDR1 LNHDA, CDR2 SQIVND (reference sequence). CDR3 region: CASSIQVSSNQPQHF. CDR3 nucleotides: TGTGCCAGTAGTATTCAGGTGTCGAGCAATCAGCCCCAGCATTTT.

The chain carries TRBV6-5 and TRBJ1-2; weak D call: TRBD1 (5 bases). The CDR3 contains 16 residues. CDR1 and CDR2 (germline): MNHEY, SVGAGI. V gave up 2 bases and J gave up 8 bases, with 21 bases separating them. The CDR3 loop reads CASSYVPGGGLGGYTF. In nucleotides, the CDR3 is TGTGCCAGCAGTTACGTGCCCGGGGGAGGGCTGGGAGGCTACACCTTC.

The rearrangement links TRBV5-1 to TRBJ2-1; 12 positions match TRBD1. CDR1 is SGHRS and CDR2 is YFSETQ in the germline V gene. The V segment lost 2 bases and the J segment 7 bases; nucleotides outside the gene matches: 10. The CDR3 is 17 amino acids. Here the CDR3 reads CASSFTPGTGGLNEQFF. CDR3 nucleotides: TGCGCCAGCAGCTTTACCCCGGGGACAGGGGGCCTTAATGAGCAGTTCTTC.

This clone was observed a single time. The rearrangement uses TRBV16 and TRBJ1-5, with D uncertain. Germline-derived CDR1 and CDR2 are KGHSY and FQNENV. The V gene lost 4 bases and the J gene lost 4 bases, with 8 bases spanning the gap. The CDR3 extends over 13 amino acids. Written as DNA, the CDR3 is TGTGCCAGCAGCCCTGGACTTAATCAGCCCCAGCATTTT. Its translation is CASSPGLNQPQHF.

This chain links TRBV2 with TRBJ1-5, with unresolved D. CDR1 and CDR2 from the germline V gene are SNHLY and FYNNEI. Trimming stripped 8 bases from V and 0 bases from J, with 17 bases between. The CDR3 extends over 16 amino acids. The CDR3 loop reads CASHEEGYDSNQPQHF. The CDR3 DNA sequence: TGTGCCAGCCACGAGGAGGGATACGATAGCAATCAGCCCCAGCATTTT. Full variable domain (missing parts from reference TRBV2 and TRBJ1-5): EPEVTQTPSHQVTQMGQEVILRCVPISNHLYFYWYRQILGQKVEFLVSFYNNEISEKSEIFDDQFSVERPDGSNFTLKIRSTKLEDSAMYFCASHEEGYDSNQPQHFGDGTRLSIL.

The chain joins TRBV5-6 to TRBJ2-1; D perhaps matches TRBD2 (6 bases). The V gene's germline CDR1 is SGHDT and CDR2 YYEEEE. The CDR3 sequence is 16 residues long. Trimming removed 0 bases at V and 3 bases at J, with 13 bases between. The CDR3 sequence: CASSLGVAEIYNEQFF. The CDR3 DNA sequence: TGTGCCAGCAGCTTGGGTGTAGCGGAGATCTACAATGAGCAGTTCTTC.

In nucleotides, the CDR3 is TGTGCCAGCAGCTTGCGACAGGTCCTCTACAATGAGCAGTTCTTC. Its protein is CASSLRQVLYNEQFF. The chain employs TRBV5-6 and TRBJ2-1; D is possibly TRBD1 (6 bases). Trimming shortened V by 1 base and J by 3 bases, and 11 bases separated the two germline ends. This CDR3 is built from 15 residues. Germline lookup yields CDR1 SGHDT and CDR2 YYEEEE. The variable domain in full, with the rest retrieved from reference TRBV5-6 and TRBJ2-1, is DAGVTQSPTHLIKTRGQQVTLRCSPKSGHDTVSWYQQALGQGPQFIFQYYEEEERQRGNFPDRFSGHQFPNYSSELNVNALLLGDSALYLCASSLRQVLYNEQFFGPGTRLTVL.

The gene calls are TRBV7-8 and TRBJ2-3, with 8 positions matching TRBD2. The V gene's germline CDR1 is SGHVS and CDR2 FQNEAQ. There are 16 residues in the CDR3. Trimming at V came to 5 bases and at J to 4 bases, leaving 11 bases not matched to a gene. The chain's CDR3 is CASSTRAGAGADTQYF. For the CDR3, the DNA is TGTGCCAGCAGCACACGAGCGGGAGCTGGAGCAGATACGCAGTATTTT.

This clone showed up just a few times. This chain joins TRBV5-1 and TRBJ2-7; weak D call: TRBD1 (6 bases). The CDR3 consists of 13 residues. Trimming cost V 4 bases and J 0 bases, with 8 bases left between them. CDR1 and CDR2 from the germline V gene are SGHRS and YFSETQ. The chain's CDR3 is CASSGDNSYEQYF. The CDR3 bases are TGCGCCAGCAGCGGGGACAACTCCTACGAGCAGTACTTC.

The chain joins TRBV18 to TRBJ2-3; TRBD2 matches 9 bases. Germline trimming cut 2 bases from V and 1 base from J; bases unmatched to any gene: 4. CDR1 and CDR2 from the germline V gene are KGHSH and LQKENI. This CDR3 spans 16 amino acids. The CDR3 nucleotides read TGTGCCAGCTCACCAATGGCTAGCGGGGGCACAGATACGCAGTATTTT. It is translated as CASSPMASGGTDTQYF.

The CDR3, as DNA: TGTGCCATCAGTGAAAGGACAGATACGCAGTATTTT. It specifies CAISERTDTQYF. The V and J genes are TRBV10-3 and TRBJ2-3; D not resolved. This CDR3 comprises 12 residues. V lost 3 bases and J lost 3, with 4 bases in between. Germline V gene data show CDR1 as ENHRY and CDR2 as SYGVKD.

This sequence joins TRBV5-4 and TRBJ2-5; 10 positions agree with TRBD1. V gave up 4 bases and J gave up 5 bases; unmatched junction bases: 8. The CDR3 runs 15 residues. Germline V gene sequence: CDR1 SGHNT, CDR2 YYREEE (reference sequence). CDR3 region: CASSAAGTGVETQYF. The CDR3 nucleotides are TGTGCCAGCAGCGCAGCCGGGACAGGGGTGGAGACCCAGTACTTC.

CDR3 amino acids: CASSLTSGSYEQYF. DNA of the CDR3: TGCGCCAGCAGCCTAACTAGCGGGAGCTACGAGCAGTACTTC. The rearrangement uses TRBV4-3 and TRBJ2-7; TRBD2 matches 11 bases. V lost 4 bases, J lost 3 bases, and 2 bases stayed unmatched. There are 14 residues in the CDR3. In germline, CDR1 is LGHNA, CDR2 YSLEER.

The chain is built from TRBV7-3 and TRBJ2-5; the match to TRBD2 covers 10 bases. The trim removed 5 bases at V and 5 bases at J, leaving 8 bases unmatched. This CDR3 is built from 15 residues. Germline V gene lookup returns CDR1 SGHTA and CDR2 FQGTGA. CDR3 in amino acids: CASSRASGSGETQYF. As DNA, the CDR3 is TGTGCCAGCAGCCGGGCTAGCGGGAGTGGGGAGACCCAGTACTTC.

The J gene is TRBJ2-6, the V gene TRBV6-1; maybe TRBD1 (6 bases). V was clipped by 2 bases and J by 0 bases, with 8 bases between them. This CDR3 region has 16 residues. CDR1 and CDR2 from the germline V gene are MNHNS and SASEGT. The DNA for the CDR3 is TGTGCCAGCAGTGAAATAGGGGGCTCTGGGGCCAACGTCCTGACTTTC. Translation: CASSEIGGSGANVLTF.

The gene calls are TRBV28 and TRBJ1-5, with 7 bases that match TRBD1. V lost 7 bases and J lost 7; bases outside the gene matches: 10. The germline gives CDR1 MDHEN, CDR2 SYDVKM. The CDR3 has 14 amino acids. CDR3 DNA: TGTGCCAGCACCTTGGGGGACAGACTACAGCCCCAGCATTTT. Translation gives CASTLGDRLQPQHF.

The chain uses TRBV7-9 and TRBJ1-2; the D is unclear. From germline, CDR1 is SEHNR and CDR2 FQNEAQ (reference sequence). V was pared by 0 bases and J by 6 bases, with 14 bases between. The CDR3 extends over 15 amino acids. In DNA, the CDR3 is TGTGCCAGCAGCTTAGCGCCGGGGTTGAAGGATGGCTACACCTTC. This encodes CASSLAPGLKDGYTF.

The chain employs TRBV10-3 and TRBJ2-1; TRBD2 matches 14 bases. Germline CDR1 is ENHRY and CDR2 is SYGVKD. CDR3 length equals 15 residues. V shed 7 bases and J 6 bases; nucleotides not matched to a gene: 5. CDR3: CAITGTSGSPNEQFF. The DNA for the CDR3 is TGTGCCATCACCGGGACTAGCGGGAGTCCCAATGAGCAGTTCTTC.